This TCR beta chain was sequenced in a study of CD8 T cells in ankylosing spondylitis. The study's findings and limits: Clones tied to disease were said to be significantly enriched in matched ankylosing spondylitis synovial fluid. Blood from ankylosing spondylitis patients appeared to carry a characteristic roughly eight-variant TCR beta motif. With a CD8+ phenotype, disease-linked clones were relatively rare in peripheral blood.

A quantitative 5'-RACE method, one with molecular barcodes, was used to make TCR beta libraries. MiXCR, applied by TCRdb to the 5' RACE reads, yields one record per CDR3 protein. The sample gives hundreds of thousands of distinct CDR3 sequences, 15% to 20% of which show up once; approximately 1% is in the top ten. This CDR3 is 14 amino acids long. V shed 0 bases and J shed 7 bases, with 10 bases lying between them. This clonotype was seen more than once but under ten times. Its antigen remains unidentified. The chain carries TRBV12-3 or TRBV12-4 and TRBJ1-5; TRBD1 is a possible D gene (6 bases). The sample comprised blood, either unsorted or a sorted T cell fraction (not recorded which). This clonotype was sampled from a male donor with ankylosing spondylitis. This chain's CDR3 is CASSLAGGEQPQHF. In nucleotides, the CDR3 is TGTGCCAGCAGTTTAGCAGGGGGGGAGCAGCCCCAGCATTTT.